This T cell receptor (beta chain) was captured in a study of cytomegalovirus exposure and HLA in healthy donors. With 3 bases clipped from V and 5 bases from J, the junction kept 7 bases outside the gene matches. Germline lookup yields CDR1 SGDLS and CDR2 YYNGEE. CDR3 size: 15 residues. The data were produced by immunoSEQ multiplex PCR, yet TCRdb's version contains in-frame clones alone and is incomplete. The sample lists about 160,000 clones; roughly 90% were seen once. The V gene is TRBV9, the J gene TRBJ2-5; 10 bases fit TRBD1. What was sequenced was PBMCs. The sequence was collected from a woman aged 25 to 45 in good health and CMV-seronegative. CDR3 in amino acids: CASSGSTGGGETQYF. The CDR3 DNA sequence: TGTGCCAGCAGCGGCTCGACAGGGGGCGGGGAGACCCAGTACTTC.